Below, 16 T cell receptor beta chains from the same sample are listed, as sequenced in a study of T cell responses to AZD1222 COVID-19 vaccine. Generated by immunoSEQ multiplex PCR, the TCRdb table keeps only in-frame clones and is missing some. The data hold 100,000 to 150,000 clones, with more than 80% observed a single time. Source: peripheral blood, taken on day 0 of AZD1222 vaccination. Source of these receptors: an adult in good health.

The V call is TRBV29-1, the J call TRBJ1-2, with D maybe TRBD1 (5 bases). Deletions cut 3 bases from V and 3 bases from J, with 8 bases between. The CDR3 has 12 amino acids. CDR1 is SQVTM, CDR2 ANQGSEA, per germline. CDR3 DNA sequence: TGCAGCGTTGAGACAGCCGACTATGGCTACACCTTC. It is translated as CSVETADYGYTF.

The CDR3 is CASSCWTGGTEAFF. The DNA for the CDR3 is TGTGCCAGCAGTTGTTGGACAGGGGGCACTGAAGCTTTCTTT. The chain recombines TRBV6-5 with TRBJ1-1; 10 bases are a match to TRBD1. The V and J ends lost 4 bases and 4 bases, in that order; junction bases with no gene match: 3. The germline V gene has CDR1 MNHEY and CDR2 SVGAGI. The CDR3 contains 14 residues.

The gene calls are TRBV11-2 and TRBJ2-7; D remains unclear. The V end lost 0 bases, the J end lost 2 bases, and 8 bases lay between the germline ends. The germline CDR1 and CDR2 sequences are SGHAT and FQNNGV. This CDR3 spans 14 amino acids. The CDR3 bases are TGTGCCAGCAGCTTAGAAGTCAGCACCTACGAGCAGTACTTC. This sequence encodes CASSLEVSTYEQYF. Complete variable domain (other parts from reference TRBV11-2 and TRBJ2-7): EAGVAQSPRYKIIEKRQSVAFWCNPISGHATLYWYQQILGQGPKLLIQFQNNGVVDDSQLPKDRFSAERLKGVDSTLKIQPAKLEDSAVYLCASSLEVSTYEQYFGPGTRLTVT.

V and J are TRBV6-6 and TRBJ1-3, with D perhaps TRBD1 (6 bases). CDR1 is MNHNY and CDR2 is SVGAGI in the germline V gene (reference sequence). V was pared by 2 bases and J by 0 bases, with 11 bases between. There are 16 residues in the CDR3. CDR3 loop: CASSYLGGLSGNTIYF. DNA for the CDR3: TGTGCCAGCAGTTACCTGGGGGGCCTCTCTGGAAACACCATATATTTT.

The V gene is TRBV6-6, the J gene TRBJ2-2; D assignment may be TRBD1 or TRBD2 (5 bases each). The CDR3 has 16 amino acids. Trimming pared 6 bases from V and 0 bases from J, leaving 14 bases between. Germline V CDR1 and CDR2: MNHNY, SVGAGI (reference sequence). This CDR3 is CASSRGTGTNTGELFF. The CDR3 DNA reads TGTGCCAGCAGCCGAGGGACGGGTACGAACACCGGGGAGCTGTTTTTT.

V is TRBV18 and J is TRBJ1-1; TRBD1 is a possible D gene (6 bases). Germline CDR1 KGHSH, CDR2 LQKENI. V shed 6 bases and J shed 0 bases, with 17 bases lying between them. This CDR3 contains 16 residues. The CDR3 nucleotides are TGTGCCAGCTCCCTCTCGGGGGGCAAGATGAACACTGAAGCTTTCTTT. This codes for CASSLSGGKMNTEAFF.

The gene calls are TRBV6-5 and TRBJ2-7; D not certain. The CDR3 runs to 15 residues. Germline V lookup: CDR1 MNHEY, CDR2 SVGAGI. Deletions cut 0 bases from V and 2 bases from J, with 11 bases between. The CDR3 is CASSYSDGSAYEQYF. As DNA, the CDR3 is TGTGCCAGCAGTTACTCGGACGGCTCAGCCTACGAGCAGTACTTC.

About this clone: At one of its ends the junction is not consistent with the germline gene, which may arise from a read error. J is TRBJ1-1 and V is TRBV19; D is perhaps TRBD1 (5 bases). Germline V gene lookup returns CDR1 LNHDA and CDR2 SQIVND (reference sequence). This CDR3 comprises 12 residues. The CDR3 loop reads CASIPGNAEAFF. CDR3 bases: TGTGCCAGCATTCCAGGGAACGCTGAAGCTTTCTTT. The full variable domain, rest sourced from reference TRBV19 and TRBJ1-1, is DGGITQSPKYLFRKEGQNVTLSCEQNLNHDAMYWYRQDPGQGLRLIYYSQIVNDFQKGDIAEGYSVSREKKESFPLTVTSAQKNPTAFYLCASIPGNAEAFFGQGTRLTVV.

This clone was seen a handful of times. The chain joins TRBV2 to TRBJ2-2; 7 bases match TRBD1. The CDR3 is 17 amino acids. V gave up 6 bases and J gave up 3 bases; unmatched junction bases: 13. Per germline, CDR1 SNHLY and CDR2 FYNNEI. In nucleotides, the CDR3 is TGTGCCAGCAGCGATCCGGACAGGTGGGGTGACACCGGGGAGCTGTTTTTT. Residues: CASSDPDRWGDTGELFF.

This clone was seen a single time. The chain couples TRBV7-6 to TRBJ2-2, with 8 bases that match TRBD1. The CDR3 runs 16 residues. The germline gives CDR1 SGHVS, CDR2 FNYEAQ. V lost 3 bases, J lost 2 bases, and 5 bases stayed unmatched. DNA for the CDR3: TGTGCCAGCAGCTTTATAGGACAGGGAAACACCGGGGAGCTGTTTTTT. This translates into CASSFIGQGNTGELFF.

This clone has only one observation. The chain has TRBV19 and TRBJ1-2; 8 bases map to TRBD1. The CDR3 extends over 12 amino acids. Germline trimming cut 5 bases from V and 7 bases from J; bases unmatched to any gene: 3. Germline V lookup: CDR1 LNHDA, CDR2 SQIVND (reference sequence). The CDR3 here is CASSSRGLGYTF. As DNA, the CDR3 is TGTGCCAGTAGTTCCAGGGGGCTTGGCTACACCTTC.

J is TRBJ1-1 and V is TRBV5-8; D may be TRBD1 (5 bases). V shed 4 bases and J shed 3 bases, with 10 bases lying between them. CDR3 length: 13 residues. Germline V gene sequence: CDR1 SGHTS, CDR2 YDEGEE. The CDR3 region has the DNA TGTGCCAGCAGCCCTATGGGGGACACTGAAGCTTTCTTT. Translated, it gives CASSPMGDTEAFF.

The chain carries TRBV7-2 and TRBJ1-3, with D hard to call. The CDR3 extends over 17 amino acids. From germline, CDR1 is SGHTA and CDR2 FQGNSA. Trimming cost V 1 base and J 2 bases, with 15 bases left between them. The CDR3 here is CASSLGPLLAAGNTIYF. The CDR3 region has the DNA TGTGCCAGCAGCTTAGGGCCCCTATTGGCGGCTGGAAACACCATATATTTT.

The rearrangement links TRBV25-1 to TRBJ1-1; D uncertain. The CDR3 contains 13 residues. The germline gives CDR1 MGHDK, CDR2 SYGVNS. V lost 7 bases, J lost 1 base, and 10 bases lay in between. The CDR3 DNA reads TGTGCCAGCACTCCTAACGGGAACACTGAAGCTTTCTTT. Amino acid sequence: CASTPNGNTEAFF.

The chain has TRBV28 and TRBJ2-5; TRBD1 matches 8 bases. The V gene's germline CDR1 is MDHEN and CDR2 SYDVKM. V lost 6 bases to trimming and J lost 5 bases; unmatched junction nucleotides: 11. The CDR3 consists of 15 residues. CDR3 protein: CASSKQGAMRETQYF. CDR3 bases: TGTGCCAGCAGCAAGCAGGGGGCTATGAGGGAGACCCAGTACTTC.

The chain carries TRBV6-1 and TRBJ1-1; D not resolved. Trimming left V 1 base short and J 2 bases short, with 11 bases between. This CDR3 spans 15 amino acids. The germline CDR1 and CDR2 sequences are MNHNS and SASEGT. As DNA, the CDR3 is TGTGCCAGCAGTGAAGTCGGCCAGACCAACACTGAAGCTTTCTTT. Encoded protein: CASSEVGQTNTEAFF.